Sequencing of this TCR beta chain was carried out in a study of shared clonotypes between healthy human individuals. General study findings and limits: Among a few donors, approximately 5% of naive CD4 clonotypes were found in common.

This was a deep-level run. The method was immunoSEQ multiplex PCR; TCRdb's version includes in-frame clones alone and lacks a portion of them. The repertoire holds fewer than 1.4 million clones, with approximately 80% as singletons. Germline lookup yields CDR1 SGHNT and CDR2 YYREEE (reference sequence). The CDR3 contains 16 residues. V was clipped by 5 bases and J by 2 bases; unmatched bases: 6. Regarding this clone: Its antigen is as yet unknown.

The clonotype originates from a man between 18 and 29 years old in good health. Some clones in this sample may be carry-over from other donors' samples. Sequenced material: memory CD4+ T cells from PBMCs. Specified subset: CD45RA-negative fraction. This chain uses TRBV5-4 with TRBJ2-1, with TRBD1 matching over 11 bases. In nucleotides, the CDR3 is TGTGCCAGCAGTGGACAGGGGGCGACTACCTACAATGAGCAGTTCTTC. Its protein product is CASSGQGATTYNEQFF.